This T cell receptor (beta chain) was identified during a study of cytomegalovirus exposure and HLA in healthy donors. In the case of this clone: Its antigen is unknown.

Study-level points and caveats: The study listed under 200 cytomegalovirus-associated TCR beta chains. The classifier, whose performance was assessed in both the original and validation cohorts, reportedly diagnosed cytomegalovirus status with high specificity and sensitivity. Certain sequence variants were highly shared and formed a cluster, and this cluster was likely a sequencing artifact.

Primers included in the PCR were 60 Vbeta and 13 Jbeta primers. TCRdb's table, derived via immunoSEQ multiplex PCR, lists solely in-frame clones and lacks some. The table includes about 130,000 clones, 80% detected once. This CDR3 spans 14 amino acids. Per the germline V gene, CDR1 is SGDLS and CDR2 is YYNGEE. V lost 4 bases and J 0 bases, leaving 11 bases between the germline ends. This receptor was obtained from a man aged 30 to 45 in good health. The rearrangement joins TRBV9 to TRBJ2-7; D gene unclear. The material sequenced was PBMCs. The chain's CDR3 is CASSFRLDSYEQYF. In DNA, the CDR3 is TGTGCCAGCAGCTTCCGACTGGACTCCTACGAGCAGTACTTC.